Below are 12 T cell receptor beta chains sequenced from a single sample in a study of cytomegalovirus exposure and HLA in healthy donors. The PCR had 60 Vbeta and 13 Jbeta primers. Assay used: immunoSEQ multiplex PCR; TCRdb lists only in-frame clones, some missing. The sample has approximately 270,000 clones, roughly 80% seen once. Sequencing was done on a sample of PBMCs. The receptors come from a girl under 10 years old in good health and CMV-seronegative.

The chain uses TRBV6-1 and TRBJ2-4; the match to TRBD2 covers 8 bases. In germline, CDR1 is MNHNS, CDR2 SASEGT. V trimming: 5 bases; J trimming: 3 bases; junction bases outside the gene matches: 6. The CDR3 loop spans 15 amino acids. CDR3: CASSPKAGVKNIQYF. The DNA of the CDR3 is TGTGCCAGCAGTCCGAAAGCGGGAGTCAAAAACATTCAGTACTTC.

The chain employs TRBV6-5 and TRBJ2-7; 12 bases line up with TRBD1. V lost 6 bases, J lost 7 bases, and 10 bases stayed unmatched. CDR3 length: 15 residues. CDR1 MNHEY and CDR2 SVGAGI come from the germline V gene. The CDR3 DNA reads as TGTGCCAGCAGATCTTTGGGACAGGGGGCCGGAGAGCAGTACTTC. This encodes CASRSLGQGAGEQYF.

The chain employs TRBV9 and TRBJ2-3, with 7 nucleotides matching TRBD2. The ends lost 1 base at V and 3 bases at J; junction bases unmatched: 23. Germline loops: CDR1 SGDLS, CDR2 YYNGEE. This CDR3 has 21 amino acids. Written as DNA, the CDR3 is TGTGCCAGCAGCGTATATTCCCCCACCGGCATTGGCGGGAGTGGTACAGATACGCAGTATTTT. Protein sequence: CASSVYSPTGIGGSGTDTQYF.

This clone was recorded a few times. The V gene is TRBV30, the J gene TRBJ2-5; TRBD2 might be the D (6 bases). Germline V CDR1 and CDR2: GTSNPN, SVGIG (reference sequence). The CDR3 is made up of 13 amino acids. Between the trimmed V and J ends, which lost 5 bases and 3 bases, there was a span of 13 bases. Written as DNA, the CDR3 is TGTGCCTGGGCCGGGACTTTTGAAGAGACCCAGTACTTC. This sequence encodes CAWAGTFEETQYF.

This clone occurred once. The chain couples TRBV5-4 to TRBJ1-6, with D perhaps matching TRBD1 (6 bases). The CDR3 contains 14 residues. The V and J ends lost 5 bases and 7 bases respectively, with 13 bases between them. Germline CDR1 reads SGHNT; CDR2 reads YYREEE (reference sequence). The CDR3 loop is CASRVQGSNSPLHF. Written as DNA, the CDR3 is TGTGCCAGCAGAGTACAGGGCTCGAATTCACCCCTCCACTTT.

J is TRBJ1-1 and V is TRBV7-9; 7 bases fit TRBD1. Germline values: CDR1 SEHNR, CDR2 FQNEAQ (reference sequence). Trimming at V came to 5 bases and at J to 1 base, leaving 7 bases not matched to a gene. The CDR3 is 15 residues long. As DNA, the CDR3 is TGTGCCAGCAGCCCGACTACAGGGGCGAACACTGAAGCTTTCTTT. Amino acid sequence: CASSPTTGANTEAFF.

The rearrangement links TRBV15 to TRBJ1-4; D is unclear. Germline assignment: CDR1 LNHNV and CDR2 YYDKDF (reference sequence). The CDR3 runs to 17 residues. Trimming took off 3 bases at V and 8 bases at J, with 22 bases between the two ends. This chain's CDR3 is CATSSPCLEFGGEKLFF. The CDR3 nucleotides read TGTGCCACCAGCAGTCCCTGCCTTGAATTTGGAGGCGAAAAACTGTTTTTT. The full variable domain, with the rest looked up from reference TRBV15 and TRBJ1-4, is DAMVIQNPRYQVTQFGKPVTLSCSQTLNHNVMYWYQQKSSQAPKLLFHYYDKDFNNEADTPDNFQSRRPNTSFCFLDIRSPGLGDTAMYLCATSSPCLEFGGEKLFFGSGTQLSVL.

This chain links TRBV5-5 with TRBJ2-2, with TRBD1 identical over 8 bases. The CDR3 loop spans 16 amino acids. Germline V CDR1 and CDR2: SGHKS, YYEKEE (reference sequence). The V segment lost 4 bases and the J segment 4 bases; nucleotides outside the gene matches: 9. The CDR3 DNA reads TGTGCCAGCAGCCCAGGACAGGGAAGGATCACCGGGGAGCTGTTTTTT. Translated, it gives CASSPGQGRITGELFF.

In DNA form, the CDR3 reads TGTGCCAGTAGTATGGCTAGCGGGAGACTTGGGGATGAGCAGTTCTTC. It is translated as CASSMASGRLGDEQFF. V usage is TRBV19 and J usage is TRBJ2-1; TRBD2 matches 10 bases. Trimming removed 3 bases from V and 8 bases from J; junction bases left unmatched: 10. CDR1 LNHDA and CDR2 SQIVND come from the germline V gene (reference sequence). CDR3 length: 16 amino acids.

In nucleotides, the CDR3 is TGTGCCAGCAGCCTGGGTCTGTTGACAGGGGCTGAAGCTTTCTTT. As protein: CASSLGLLTGAEAFF. The V call is TRBV7-9, the J call TRBJ1-1; TRBD1 aligns across 8 bases. Germline trimming cut 5 bases from V and 6 bases from J; bases unmatched to any gene: 11. From germline, CDR1 is SEHNR and CDR2 FQNEAQ (reference sequence). The CDR3 length is 15 residues.

This clone has only one observation. The V gene is TRBV6-5, the J gene TRBJ1-1, with TRBD1 identical over 7 bases. The germline gives CDR1 MNHEY, CDR2 SVGAGI. The CDR3 runs to 16 residues. The V gene end was trimmed by 4 bases and the J gene end by 0 bases; junction bases not matched to a gene: 8. The CDR3 protein is CASSSGTEFMNTEAFF. The CDR3 DNA reads as TGTGCCAGCAGTTCCGGGACAGAATTCATGAACACTGAAGCTTTCTTT.

This clone has only one observation. The chain combines TRBV2 with TRBJ2-7; 9 nucleotides line up with TRBD1. Germline V gene lookup returns CDR1 SNHLY and CDR2 FYNNEI. The CDR3 extends over 14 amino acids. V trimming: 6 bases; J trimming: 0 bases; junction bases outside the gene matches: 3. CDR3 amino acids: CASRGTGSSYEQYF. Here the CDR3 DNA reads TGTGCCAGCAGGGGGACAGGGAGCTCCTACGAGCAGTACTTC. Complete variable domain (other parts from reference TRBV2 and TRBJ2-7): EPEVTQTPSHQVTQMGQEVILRCVPISNHLYFYWYRQILGQKVEFLVSFYNNEISEKSEIFDDQFSVERPDGSNFTLKIRSTKLEDSAMYFCASRGTGSSYEQYFGPGTRLTVT.